This TCR beta chain was identified in a study of blood T cell repertoires in COVID-19. On the study more broadly: From T cells, B-cell-depleted T cells, or PBMCs came the material, which was cDNA or gDNA.

V lost 5 bases and J lost 5; bases outside the gene matches: 9. Germline V CDR1 and CDR2: LNHDA, SQIVND (reference sequence). This CDR3 spans 15 amino acids. Produced via immunoSEQ multiplex PCR; TCRdb's table is partial and in-frame only. Of about 26,000 clones listed, more than 75% are singletons. This chain links TRBV19 with TRBJ1-1, with TRBD1 matching over 9 bases. Sequenced input: peripheral blood. This sequence was found in a human donor in a cohort sampled during active COVID-19. The donor label of this sample is uncertain. CDR3 amino acids: CASSPWTGVRTEAFF. CDR3 nucleotide sequence: TGTGCCAGTAGTCCATGGACAGGGGTACGAACTGAAGCTTTCTTT.